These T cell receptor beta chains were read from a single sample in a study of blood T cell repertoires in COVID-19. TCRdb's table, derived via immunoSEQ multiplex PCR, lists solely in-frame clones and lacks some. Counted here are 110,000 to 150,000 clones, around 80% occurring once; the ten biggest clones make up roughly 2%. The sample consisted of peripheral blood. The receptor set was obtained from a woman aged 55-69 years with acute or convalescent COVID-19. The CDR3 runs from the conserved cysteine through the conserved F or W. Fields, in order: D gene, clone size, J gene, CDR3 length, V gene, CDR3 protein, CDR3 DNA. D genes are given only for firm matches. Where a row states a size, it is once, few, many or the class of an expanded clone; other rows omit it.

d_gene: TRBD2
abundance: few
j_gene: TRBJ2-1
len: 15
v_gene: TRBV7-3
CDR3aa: CASSDNLLATAEQFF
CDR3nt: TGTGCCAGCAGCGATAATTTACTAGCGACAGCTGAGCAGTTCTTC

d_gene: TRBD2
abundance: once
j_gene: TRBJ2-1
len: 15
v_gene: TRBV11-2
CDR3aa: CASSLGGLAGVEQFF
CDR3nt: TGTGCCAGCAGCTTAGGTGGGCTAGCGGGAGTTGAGCAGTTCTTC

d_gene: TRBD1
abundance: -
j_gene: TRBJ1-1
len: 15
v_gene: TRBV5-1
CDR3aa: CASSLNRGLSTEAFF
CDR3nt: TGCGCCAGCAGCCTTAACAGGGGGCTCTCCACTGAAGCTTTCTTT

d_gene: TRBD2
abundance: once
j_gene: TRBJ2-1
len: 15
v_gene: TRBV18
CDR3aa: CASSPIAGGPDEQFF
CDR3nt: TGTGCCAGCTCACCCATAGCGGGAGGGCCAGATGAGCAGTTCTTC

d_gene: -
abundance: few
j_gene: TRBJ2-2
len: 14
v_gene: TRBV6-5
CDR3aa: CASSYETDTGELFF
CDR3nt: TGTGCCAGCAGTTACGAGACAGACACCGGGGAGCTGTTTTTT

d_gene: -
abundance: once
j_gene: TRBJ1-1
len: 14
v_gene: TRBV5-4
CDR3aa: CASSIDTLNTEAFF
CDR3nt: TGTGCCAGCAGCATCGACACGCTGAACACTGAAGCTTTCTTT

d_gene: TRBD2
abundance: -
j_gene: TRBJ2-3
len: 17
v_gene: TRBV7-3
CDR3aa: CASSLDRLAANTDTQYF
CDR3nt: TGTGCCAGCAGCTTGGACCGACTAGCGGCTAACACAGATACGCAGTATTTT

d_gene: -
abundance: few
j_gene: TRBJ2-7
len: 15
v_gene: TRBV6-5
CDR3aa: CASLRQRGTSYEQYF
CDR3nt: TGTGCCAGCTTGCGCCAGCGTGGAACCTCCTACGAGCAGTACTTC

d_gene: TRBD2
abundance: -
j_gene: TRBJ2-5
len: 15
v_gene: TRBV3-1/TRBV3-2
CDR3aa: CASSPSWTSRETQYF
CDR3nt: TGTGCCAGCAGCCCCTCCTGGACTAGCAGAGAGACCCAGTACTTC

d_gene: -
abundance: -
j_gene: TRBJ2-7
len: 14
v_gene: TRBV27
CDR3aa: CASSAGQHTYEQYF
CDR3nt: TGTGCCAGCAGTGCGGGACAGCATACCTACGAGCAGTACTTC

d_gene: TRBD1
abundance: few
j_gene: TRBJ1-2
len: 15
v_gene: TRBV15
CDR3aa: CATSRAHGTGLGYTF
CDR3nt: TGTGCCACCAGCAGAGCTCACGGGACAGGCCTTGGCTACACCTTC

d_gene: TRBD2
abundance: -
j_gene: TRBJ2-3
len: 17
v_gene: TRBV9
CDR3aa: CASSTTSGRALTDTQYF
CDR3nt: TGTGCCAGCAGCACTACCAGCGGGAGGGCCCTCACAGATACGCAGTATTTT

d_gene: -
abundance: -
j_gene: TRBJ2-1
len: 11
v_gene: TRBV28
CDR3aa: CASSFRNEQFF
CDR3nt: TGTGCCAGCAGTTTCCGGAATGAGCAGTTCTTC

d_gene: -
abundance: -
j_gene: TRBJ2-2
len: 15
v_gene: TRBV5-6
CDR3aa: CASSLVGLNTGELFF
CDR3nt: TGTGCCAGCAGCTTGGTCGGACTTAACACCGGGGAGCTGTTTTTT

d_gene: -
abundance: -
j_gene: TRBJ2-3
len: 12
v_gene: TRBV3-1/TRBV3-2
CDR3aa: CASSQFRDTQYF
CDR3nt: TGTGCCAGCAGCCAATTTCGGGATACGCAGTATTTT

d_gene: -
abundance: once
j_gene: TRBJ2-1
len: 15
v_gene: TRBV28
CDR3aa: CASSFQGPSYNEQFF
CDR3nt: TGTGCCAGCAGTTTTCAGGGGCCCTCCTACAATGAGCAGTTCTTC

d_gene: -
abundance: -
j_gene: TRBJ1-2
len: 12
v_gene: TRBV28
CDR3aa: CASSLLPGGYTF
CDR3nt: TGTGCCAGCAGTTTATTACCGGGGGGCTACACCTTC

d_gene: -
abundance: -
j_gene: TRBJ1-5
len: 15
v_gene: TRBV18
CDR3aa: CASSPGTGSYQPQHF
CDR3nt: TGTGCCAGCTCACCCGGAACAGGGAGTTATCAGCCCCAGCATTTT

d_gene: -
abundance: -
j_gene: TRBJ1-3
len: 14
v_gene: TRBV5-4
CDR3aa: CASSLDSSGNTIYF
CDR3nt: TGTGCCAGCAGCTTGGACAGCTCTGGAAACACCATATATTTT

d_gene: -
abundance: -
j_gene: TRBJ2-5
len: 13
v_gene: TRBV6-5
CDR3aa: CASSYSSPETQYF
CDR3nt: TGTGCCAGCAGTTACTCGAGCCCCGAGACCCAGTACTTC

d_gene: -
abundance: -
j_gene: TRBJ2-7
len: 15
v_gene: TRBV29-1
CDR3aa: CSVEDPEGDVHEQYF
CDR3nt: TGCAGCGTTGAAGATCCGGAGGGAGACGTACACGAGCAGTACTTC

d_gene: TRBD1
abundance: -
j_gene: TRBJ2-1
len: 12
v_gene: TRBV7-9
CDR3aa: CASRTGGTEQFF
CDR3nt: TGTGCCAGCAGGACAGGGGGTACGGAGCAGTTCTTC

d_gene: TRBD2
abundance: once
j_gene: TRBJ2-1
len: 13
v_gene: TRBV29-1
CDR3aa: CSAGLAGAGEQFF
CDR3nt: TGCAGCGCTGGACTAGCGGGAGCTGGTGAGCAGTTCTTC

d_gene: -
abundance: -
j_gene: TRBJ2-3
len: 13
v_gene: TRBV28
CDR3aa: CASRHRDADTQYF
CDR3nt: TGTGCCAGCAGGCACAGGGACGCAGATACGCAGTATTTT

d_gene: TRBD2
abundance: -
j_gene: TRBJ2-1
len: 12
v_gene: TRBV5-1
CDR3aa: CASSGEGNEQFF
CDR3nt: TGCGCCAGCAGCGGGGAGGGGAATGAGCAGTTCTTC

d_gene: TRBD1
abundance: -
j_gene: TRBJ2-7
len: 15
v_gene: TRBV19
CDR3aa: CASSIDRAGSYEQYF
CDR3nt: TGTGCCAGTAGTATTGACAGGGCCGGCTCCTACGAGCAGTACTTC

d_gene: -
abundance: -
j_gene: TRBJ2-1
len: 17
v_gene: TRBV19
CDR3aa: CASSGSPGTGEANEQFF
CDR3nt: TGTGCCAGTAGTGGATCTCCCGGGACTGGCGAAGCCAATGAGCAGTTCTTC

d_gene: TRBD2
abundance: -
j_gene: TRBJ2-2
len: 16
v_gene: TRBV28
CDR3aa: CASSAGLAPSTGELFF
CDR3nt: TGTGCCAGCAGTGCCGGACTAGCCCCGAGCACCGGGGAGCTGTTTTTT